Listed below are T cell receptor beta chains from one sample, sequenced in a study of response to subunit inactivated influenza vaccine. TCRdb passed the RT-PCR reads through MiXCR, listing each CDR3 protein once. The repertoire consists of just under 550,000 distinct CDR3 sequences, with under 30% occurring once and the leading ten covering around 2.8%. These data were also reused for a study on T cells expressing NK-cell markers.

Sequencing was performed on CD4+ T cells sorted from PBMCs, taken roughly 12 days after vaccination. The receptors were sampled from a man aged 50-60 years who received an inactivated influenza vaccine. The CDR3 runs from the conserved cysteine through the conserved F or W. Some rows have no size entry. The others give once, few or many, or a class for an expanded clone.

V: TRBV5-5
J: TRBJ1-2
size: -
CDR3: CASSYSGTGAYGYTF

V: TRBV9
J: TRBJ2-7
size: -
CDR3: CASSARQGPTYEQYF

V: TRBV7-8
J: TRBJ2-5
size: few
CDR3: CASSLADSGQAQETQYF

V: TRBV29-1
J: TRBJ2-2
size: -
CDR3: CSVGTSGHTGELFF

V: TRBV6-2/TRBV6-3
J: TRBJ2-3
size: few
CDR3: CASSYGTNTDTQYF

V: TRBV10-3
J: TRBJ2-7
size: -
CDR3: CAIMQGGSYEQYF

V: TRBV5-6
J: TRBJ2-2
size: many
CDR3: CASSLALTTYNTGELFF

V: TRBV6-2/TRBV6-3
J: TRBJ2-3
size: few
CDR3: CASRRNQGWEDTQYF

V: TRBV19
J: TRBJ1-5
size: -
CDR3: CASSVSGTGGGQPQHF

V: TRBV29-1
J: TRBJ2-7
size: few
CDR3: CSATTGGSSAEQYF

V: TRBV5-1
J: TRBJ2-5
size: few
CDR3: CASSLVSSAVRETQYF

V: TRBV7-2
J: TRBJ1-1
size: -
CDR3: CASSSESGLNTEAFF

V: TRBV5-1
J: TRBJ2-2
size: -
CDR3: CASSLKEPGTGELFF

V: TRBV18
J: TRBJ1-1
size: -
CDR3: CASSPATNGRLRTEAFF

V: TRBV30
J: TRBJ2-5
size: -
CDR3: CAWSVGGSQETQYF

V: TRBV18
J: TRBJ2-5
size: few
CDR3: CASSPTYQPQETQYF

V: TRBV3-1
J: TRBJ1-1
size: -
CDR3: CASSHGDTEAFF

V: TRBV7-2
J: TRBJ2-1
size: -
CDR3: CASSLGGPPTREQFF

V: TRBV10-3
J: TRBJ2-1
size: few
CDR3: CGTAGLPYNEQFF

V: TRBV6-5
J: TRBJ1-6
size: many
CDR3: CASSYSDRGGSPLHF

V: TRBV20-1
J: TRBJ1-5
size: -
CDR3: CSVGWHSSNQPQHF

V: TRBV23-1
J: TRBJ2-1
size: few
CDR3: CASSEIHNEQFF

V: TRBV20-1
J: TRBJ2-7
size: -
CDR3: CSARDLGNYEQYF

V: TRBV25-1
J: TRBJ2-7
size: -
CDR3: CASSVYYEQYF

V: TRBV11-1
J: TRBJ2-3
size: -
CDR3: CASSFAGSDTQYF

V: TRBV4-1
J: TRBJ2-7
size: few
CDR3: CASSQEIQGPYEQYF

V: TRBV6-1
J: TRBJ2-4
size: few
CDR3: CASSPRGTKNIQYF

V: TRBV7-9
J: TRBJ2-1
size: few
CDR3: CASSGSSGRAVNEQFF

V: TRBV5-1
J: TRBJ1-4
size: many
CDR3: CASSADSNNEKLFF

V: TRBV11-3
J: TRBJ2-1
size: few
CDR3: CASSTRDRGPDEQFF

V: TRBV7-2
J: TRBJ2-7
size: few
CDR3: CASSLVAGPSYEQYF

V: TRBV20-1
J: TRBJ1-6
size: few
CDR3: CSARLGQVYNSPLHF

V: TRBV6-5
J: TRBJ2-1
size: -
CDR3: CASSYSPRSLYNEQFF

V: TRBV10-3
J: TRBJ2-5
size: -
CDR3: CASNSQGEETQYF

V: TRBV10-3
J: TRBJ1-1
size: -
CDR3: CAIRYPGQGTEAFF

V: TRBV29-1
J: TRBJ2-7
size: -
CDR3: CSGAQAYEQYF

V: TRBV7-2
J: TRBJ2-3
size: few
CDR3: CASSLVGRGGDTQYF

V: TRBV20-1
J: TRBJ2-7
size: -
CDR3: CSARDTGRSSYEQYF

V: TRBV7-9
J: TRBJ2-1
size: -
CDR3: CASSLDKHEQFF

V: TRBV12-3/TRBV12-4
J: TRBJ1-3
size: -
CDR3: CASSTTGNGNTIYF

V: TRBV28
J: TRBJ1-1
size: few
CDR3: CASSLIQGRLDTEAFF

V: TRBV4-3
J: TRBJ2-4
size: few
CDR3: CASSQESIGQGVWSIQYF

V: TRBV3-1
J: TRBJ1-1
size: -
CDR3: CASSQGPGRMNTEAFF

V: TRBV14
J: TRBJ2-7
size: -
CDR3: CASSLDPITPNSLTYEQYF

V: TRBV28
J: TRBJ2-1
size: few
CDR3: CASSFPPIHSLEQFF

V: TRBV19
J: TRBJ2-6
size: -
CDR3: CASSIPGANVLTF

V: TRBV29-1
J: TRBJ1-3
size: few
CDR3: CSGTAAGNTIYF

V: TRBV7-3
J: TRBJ2-1
size: many
CDR3: CASSPGQGVVDEQFF

V: TRBV5-1
J: TRBJ2-7
size: -
CDR3: CASSFSNNEQYF

V: TRBV29-1
J: TRBJ2-3
size: few
CDR3: CSVEILNTQYF

V: TRBV7-6
J: TRBJ2-5
size: -
CDR3: CASSLGAGIIGETQYF

V: TRBV19
J: TRBJ1-5
size: -
CDR3: CASSIGGGLGNQPQHF

V: TRBV12-3/TRBV12-4
J: TRBJ1-4
size: few
CDR3: CASSLLGRASEKLFF

V: TRBV20-1
J: TRBJ1-6
size: -
CDR3: CSALGQGHSPLHF

V: TRBV5-1
J: TRBJ2-7
size: -
CDR3: CASSLAITNYEQYF

V: TRBV7-6
J: TRBJ1-2
size: -
CDR3: CASSLEAQTYGYTF

V: TRBV11-2
J: TRBJ2-7
size: many
CDR3: CASSSQGSLYEQYF

V: TRBV11-2
J: TRBJ2-3
size: -
CDR3: CASSNRVTAGTSGILTDTQYF

V: TRBV6-1
J: TRBJ2-7
size: few
CDR3: CASSTPGTGGYEQYF